These T cell receptor beta chains were read from a single sample in a study of blood T cell repertoires in COVID-19. Produced via immunoSEQ multiplex PCR; TCRdb's table is partial and in-frame only. Of roughly 250,000 clones detected, 85% to 90% appear once; the ten largest clones hold around 0.84%. Sequencing input: peripheral blood. The receptors here all came from a man aged 30 to 45 with acute or convalescent COVID-19. CDR3s include the opening cysteine and the closing phenylalanine or tryptophan. Each record gives: D gene, V gene, clone size, J gene, CDR3 DNA, CDR3 protein. The D gene is left open where the match is weak. Where a row states a size, it is once, few, many or the class of an expanded clone; other rows omit it.

>-|TRBV28|-|TRBJ2-5
TGTGCCAGCGCCATTTCGGGAGAAGAGACCCAGTACTTC
CASAISGEETQYF
>-|TRBV30|-|TRBJ1-5
TGTGCCTGGAGTTGGGGAGCGGGACAGCCCCAGCATTTT
CAWSWGAGQPQHF
>TRBD1|TRBV5-1|-|TRBJ1-2
TGCGCCAGCAGCTTAGGACAGGGCGAGGGTGGCTACACCTTC
CASSLGQGEGGYTF
>TRBD1|TRBV5-6|-|TRBJ1-6
TGTGCCAGCAGCTTACAGGGGCGGGGTGGTTCACCCCTCCACTTT
CASSLQGRGGSPLHF
>-|TRBV6-6|-|TRBJ1-5
TGTGCCAGCAGTTACCGGGACAATCAGCCCCAGCATTTT
CASSYRDNQPQHF
>-|TRBV5-1|once|TRBJ1-5
TGCGCCAGCAGCTTGGCTGGAGTTGATCAGCCCCAGCATTTT
CASSLAGVDQPQHF
>-|TRBV6-1|-|TRBJ1-1
TGTGCCAGCAGTGAAGGGGTCGGGGGGACTGAAGCTTTCTTT
CASSEGVGGTEAFF
>TRBD2|TRBV6-5|once|TRBJ2-3
TGTGCCAGCAGGGGCGGGGGGGCGCCAGATACGCAGTATTTT
CASRGGGAPDTQYF
>TRBD1|TRBV9|-|TRBJ1-1
TGTGCCAGCAGCCCACGGACAGGGGACTATTACTTCTTT
CASSPRTGDYYFF
>TRBD1|TRBV5-1|-|TRBJ2-6
TGCGCCAGCCAGGGGACAGGCTCTGGGGCCAACGTCCTGACTTTC
CASQGTGSGANVLTF
>-|TRBV7-9|-|TRBJ1-3
TGTGCCACCATGGACAGCCACTCTTCTGGAAACACCATATATTTT
CATMDSHSSGNTIYF
>TRBD1|TRBV5-1|-|TRBJ1-5
TGCGCCAGCAGCTGGGACAGTGGAGTTGATCAGCCCCAGCATTTT
CASSWDSGVDQPQHF
>TRBD1|TRBV18|-|TRBJ1-4
TGTGCCAGCTCACCACAGTCAGGGGGCCGATCAACTAATGAAAAACTGTTTTTT
CASSPQSGGRSTNEKLFF
>TRBD1|TRBV7-9|once|TRBJ2-2
TGTGCCAGCAGCACCCGACTGACAGGGGGCGTGGACACCGGGGAGCTGTTTTTT
CASSTRLTGGVDTGELFF
>-|TRBV4-2|-|TRBJ1-2
TGTGCCAGCAGCCAAGATATAGACGGGAAAGCTAACTATGGCTACACCTTC
CASSQDIDGKANYGYTF
>-|TRBV21-1|-|TRBJ2-4
TGTGCCAGCAGCAATCAGTACAGGGTCGAGTCATCAAAAAACATTCAGTACTTC
CASSNQYRVESSKNIQYF
>-|TRBV10-2|-|TRBJ1-4
TGCGCCAGCAGTATATCAGGAGGGGTCGAAAAACTGTTTTTT
CASSISGGVEKLFF
>-|TRBV5-1|-|TRBJ1-5
TGCGCCAGCAGCGCGGGTTGGGGGGGCGAGCCCCAGCATTTT
CASSAGWGGEPQHF
>-|TRBV6-5|few|TRBJ1-6
TGTGCCAGCAGGGGGGGGTGGAGTAATTCACCCCTCCACTTT
CASRGGWSNSPLHF
>-|TRBV9|-|TRBJ2-1
TGTGCCAGCAGCGACCAGGGCAATGAGCAGTTCTTC
CASSDQGNEQFF
>TRBD1|TRBV27|-|TRBJ1-3
TGTGCCAGCAGTACCGGGACAGGGGCTGGAAACACCATATATTTT
CASSTGTGAGNTIYF
>-|TRBV9|once|TRBJ2-1
TGTGCCAGCAGCCCGAGGCAGGGTTGGGGCAATGAGCAGTTCTTC
CASSPRQGWGNEQFF
>-|TRBV2|-|TRBJ2-5
TGTGCCAGCAGTCCCCGGTCAGCTAGCTTAGAGACCCAGTACTTC
CASSPRSASLETQYF
>-|TRBV2|-|TRBJ1-2
TGTGCCAGCAGGAAGACAGGTCAGGGGGGCTACACCTTC
CASRKTGQGGYTF
>-|TRBV10-1|-|TRBJ2-3
TGCGCCAGCAGTGAACTTGGGCCGACAGATACGCAGTATTTT
CASSELGPTDTQYF
>-|TRBV6-4|-|TRBJ1-1
TGTGCCAGCAGGGAAGAAGCTAGTGGGAACACTGAAGCTTTCTTT
CASREEASGNTEAFF
>-|TRBV13|-|TRBJ2-7
TGTGCCAGCAGCTTAGGTAGGAGTTATAGCTCCTACGAGCAGTACTTC
CASSLGRSYSSYEQYF
>-|TRBV16|-|TRBJ1-5
TGTGCCAGCAGCGCAAGGGGGGGGACCTATAGCAATCAGCCCCAGCATTTT
CASSARGGTYSNQPQHF
>TRBD1|TRBV4-1|-|TRBJ2-7
TGCGCCAGCAGCCTCAGAGGGACAGGGTTCGAGCAGTACTTC
CASSLRGTGFEQYF
>-|TRBV28|once|TRBJ2-4
TGTGCCAGCACGAAAATAGCGGTAGCCAAAAACATTCAGTACTTC
CASTKIAVAKNIQYF
>-|TRBV18|once|TRBJ2-2
TGTGCCAGCTTACAGGCGTCGAACACCGGGGAGCTGTTTTTT
CASLQASNTGELFF
>TRBD1|TRBV7-9|-|TRBJ2-5
TGTGCCAGCAGCTCGGAGGAGACAGGGTGGGAGACCCAGTACTTC
CASSSEETGWETQYF
>-|TRBV28|once|TRBJ1-4
TGTGCCAGCAGTCCGGCCGGACAAAGTGAAAAACTGTTTTTT
CASSPAGQSEKLFF
>-|TRBV7-9|-|TRBJ2-2
TGTGCCAGCAGCCAGGTGAATGCCGGGGAGCTGTTTTTT
CASSQVNAGELFF
>-|TRBV21-1|few|TRBJ2-1
TGTGCCAGCAGCATTTCACACCGGGACAAGCCTTACAATGAGCAGTTCTTC
CASSISHRDKPYNEQFF
>TRBD1|TRBV5-1|once|TRBJ2-1
TGCGCCAGCAGCGGGGGACAGGGCGAAAATGAGCAGTTCTTC
CASSGGQGENEQFF
>TRBD2|TRBV9|once|TRBJ2-1
TGTGCCAGCAGCCCCCCCGGGACTAGCGGGGGCCCCGAGCAGTTCTTC
CASSPPGTSGGPEQFF
>-|TRBV18|-|TRBJ2-7
TGTGCCAGCTCACCACCGTATCCTTCCTACGAGCAGTACTTC
CASSPPYPSYEQYF
>TRBD2|TRBV7-9|-|TRBJ2-7
TGTGCCAGCAGTTCGGGACTAGCGGGATTGGGAGAGCAGTACTTC
CASSSGLAGLGEQYF
>-|TRBV27|-|TRBJ1-5
TGTGCCAGCAGTCTCAGGGCTTATAGCAATCAGCCCCAGCATTTT
CASSLRAYSNQPQHF
>-|TRBV18|-|TRBJ2-1
TGTGCCAGCTCACCAAATTCAGGGGACAATGAGCAGTTCTTC
CASSPNSGDNEQFF
>-|TRBV28|-|TRBJ1-2
TGTGCCAGCAGCCTCTCCCCAGGGGCCTATGGCTACACCTTC
CASSLSPGAYGYTF
>-|TRBV7-9|-|TRBJ1-1
TGTGCCAGCAGCTTAGACCGGGGTAAGGCTTTCTTT
CASSLDRGKAFF
>TRBD2|TRBV19|-|TRBJ2-7
TGTGCCAGTAGTATCCTCTTCGGACTAGCGGAATACGAGCAGTACTTC
CASSILFGLAEYEQYF
>TRBD2|TRBV7-9|-|TRBJ2-7
TGTGCCAGCAGCTTAGGCGCGGCTAGCGGGATTCAGGGGGAGCAGTACTTC
CASSLGAASGIQGEQYF
>-|TRBV4-2|-|TRBJ1-4
TGTGCCAGCAGCCAAGATAGAGCCCGGACAGTGGGCGAAAAACTGTTTTTT
CASSQDRARTVGEKLFF
>-|TRBV4-1|-|TRBJ2-2
TGCGCCAGCAGCGCTACCGGGACAACGAACACCGGGGAGCTGTTTTTT
CASSATGTTNTGELFF
>-|TRBV12-3/TRBV12-4|-|TRBJ1-3
TGTGCCAGCACGGGTTCTGGAAACACCATATATTTT
CASTGSGNTIYF
>-|TRBV5-4|-|TRBJ1-6
TGTGCCAGCAGCCCCAGCCCAGGGGAAAATTCACCCCTCCACTTT
CASSPSPGENSPLHF
>-|TRBV9|-|TRBJ2-5
TGTGCCAGCAGCGTAGATGCGGGCTACCAAGAGACCCAGTACTTC
CASSVDAGYQETQYF
>TRBD2|TRBV15|-|TRBJ2-2
TGTGCCACCAGCAGAGGGACTAGCGGGGACTCCGGGGAGCTGTTTTTT
CATSRGTSGDSGELFF
>-|TRBV2|-|TRBJ1-1
TGTGCCAGCAGTGAGGCTTACAGGACGAACACTGAAGCTTTCTTT
CASSEAYRTNTEAFF
>-|TRBV28|-|TRBJ1-5
TGTGCCAGCACGCTAACCTATCAGCCCCAGCATTTT
CASTLTYQPQHF
>TRBD2|TRBV27|-|TRBJ2-1
TGTGCCAGCAGTCCCTCGAAGACTAGCGGGGTAAATGAGCAGTTCTTC
CASSPSKTSGVNEQFF
>-|TRBV14|-|TRBJ2-1
TGTGCCAGCAGCCAAGATGCTCCCCCTACTAGCCCTGAGCAGTTCTTC
CASSQDAPPTSPEQFF
>-|TRBV5-1|-|TRBJ2-2
TGCGCCAGCAGCTACGCCAGGCTAAACACCGGGGAGCTGTTTTTT
CASSYARLNTGELFF
>-|TRBV2|-|TRBJ1-6
TGTGCCAGCAGTGAAGCATCACAGAATAATTCACCCCTCCACTTT
CASSEASQNNSPLHF
>-|TRBV4-2|-|TRBJ2-1
TGTGCCAGCAGCCCGCGAGGGGGTGATGAGCAGTTCTTC
CASSPRGGDEQFF
>TRBD1|TRBV5-1|-|TRBJ1-6
TGCGCCAGCAGCTTGGTCGGACAGGCGAGCTCCTATAATTCACCCCTCCACTTT
CASSLVGQASSYNSPLHF